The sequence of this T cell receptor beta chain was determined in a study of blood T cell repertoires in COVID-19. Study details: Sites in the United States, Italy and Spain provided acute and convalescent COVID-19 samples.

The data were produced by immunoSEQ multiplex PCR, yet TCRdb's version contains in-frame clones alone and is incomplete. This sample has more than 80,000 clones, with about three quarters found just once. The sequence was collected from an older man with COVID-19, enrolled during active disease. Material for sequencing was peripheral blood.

Here the CDR3 reads CASRGQAPFYGYTF. DNA for the CDR3: TGTGCCAGCAGGGGACAGGCGCCGTTCTATGGCTACACCTTC. The V call is TRBV28, the J call TRBJ1-2; 8 nucleotides agree with TRBD1. CDR1 is MDHEN, CDR2 SYDVKM, per germline. The CDR3 loop spans 14 amino acids. J lost 4 bases, V lost 6 bases, and 7 bases had no gene match.